One sample yielded the 17 T cell receptor beta chains listed below, sequenced in a study of shared clonotypes between healthy human individuals. Method: immunoSEQ multiplex PCR; TCRdb's copy keeps in-frame clones and lacks some. Altogether about 520,000 clones are present, around 80% being singletons, with the ten largest covering about 12%. The specimen sequenced was PBMCs. Receptors were obtained from a middle-aged woman in good health. Some clones in this sample may be carry-over from other donors' samples.

This sequence joins TRBV5-4 and TRBJ2-3; 10 nucleotides agree with TRBD2. The V gene's germline CDR1 is SGHNT and CDR2 YYREEE (reference sequence). V lost 0 bases to trimming and J lost 9 bases; unmatched junction nucleotides: 4. CDR3 size: 14 residues. In DNA form, the CDR3 reads TGTGCCAGCAGCTTGGAGCTAGCGGGAGAGACGCAGTATTTT. It codes for CASSLELAGETQYF.

This clone was found once. This chain uses TRBV9 with TRBJ2-7; D is perhaps TRBD1 or TRBD2 (5 bases each). There are 13 residues in the CDR3. With 2 bases removed from V and 7 bases from J, the gap between germline ends came to 13 bases. Germline assignment: CDR1 SGDLS and CDR2 YYNGEE. CDR3 residues: CASSVTSGGEQYF. The CDR3 nucleotides are TGTGCCAGCAGCGTGACATCTGGGGGAGAGCAGTACTTC.

The gene calls are TRBV27 and TRBJ2-1; 9 nucleotides match TRBD2. Germline CDR1 reads MNHEY; CDR2 reads SMNVEV (reference sequence). The CDR3 length is 17 residues. Trimming took 3 bases from V and 7 from J; bases not matched to a gene: 13. DNA for the CDR3: TGTGCCAGCAGTTTCGCAGTCGGGAGGCTAGCGGGGAATGAGCAGTTCTTC. Translation: CASSFAVGRLAGNEQFF.

This clone was observed a few times. The chain carries TRBV18 and TRBJ2-3, with 10 nucleotides matching TRBD1. Germline CDR1 KGHSH, CDR2 LQKENI. CDR3 length: 16 amino acids. V was pared by 3 bases and J by 8 bases, with 11 bases of the junction left unmatched. The CDR3 DNA is TGTGCCAGCTCACCGCAATTCGACAGGGGGCTGTCTACGCAGTATTTT. Translation gives CASSPQFDRGLSTQYF.

In this sample, this clone turned up a few times. Here the CDR3 DNA reads TGTGCCAGCAGTCCGGGGACTAGCGGGAGCACAGATACGCAGTATTTT. It encodes CASSPGTSGSTDTQYF. This chain joins TRBV28 and TRBJ2-3; 12 bases align to TRBD2. CDR1 is MDHEN, CDR2 SYDVKM, per germline. The CDR3 runs 16 residues. Losses at the gene ends were 5 bases for V and 0 bases for J; bases not matched to a gene: 3.

The J gene is TRBJ1-2, the V gene TRBV29-1, with 8 bases that match TRBD1. The CDR3 length is 16 residues. J lost 2 bases, V lost 3 bases, and 11 bases had no gene match. CDR1 is SQVTM, CDR2 ANQGSEA, per germline. CDR3 in amino acids: CSVESIRDRGNYGYTF. CDR3 nucleotides: TGCAGCGTTGAGTCTATCCGAGACAGGGGAAACTATGGCTACACCTTC.

The chain carries TRBV28 and TRBJ2-7, with 7 bases that match TRBD2. Germline lookup yields CDR1 MDHEN and CDR2 SYDVKM. Trimming cost V 4 bases and J 3 bases; bases outside gene matches: 9. This CDR3 contains 15 residues. The CDR3 region has the DNA TGTGCCAGCAGTTCCTCCACTAGCGAAATCTACGAGCAGTACTTC. This encodes CASSSSTSEIYEQYF.

The chain is built from TRBV2 and TRBJ2-1, with TRBD1 matching 7 bases. The CDR3 is 14 amino acids. Trimming at V came to 7 bases and at J to 4 bases, leaving 7 bases not matched to a gene. Germline assignment: CDR1 SNHLY and CDR2 FYNNEI. This CDR3 reads CASKLDRIYNEQFF. As DNA, the CDR3 is TGTGCCAGCAAATTGGACAGGATTTACAATGAGCAGTTCTTC.

The chain combines TRBV4-3 with TRBJ2-7; 8 bases are a match to TRBD1. The CDR3 runs 15 residues. V lost 0 bases, J lost 4 bases, and 5 bases stayed unmatched. Looked up from germline, CDR1 is LGHNA and CDR2 is YSLEER. CDR3 bases: TGCGCCAGCAGCCAAGATCTGAGACAGGGGTACGAGCAGTACTTC. Protein product: CASSQDLRQGYEQYF.

This chain connects TRBV27 to TRBJ2-6; weak D call: TRBD1 (6 bases). The germline V gene has CDR1 MNHEY and CDR2 SMNVEV (reference sequence). V lost 5 bases to trimming and J lost 2 bases, with 10 bases between them. The CDR3 sequence is 15 residues long. The CDR3 here is CASSLKGAGANVLTF. CDR3 coding DNA: TGTGCCAGCAGTCTCAAGGGGGCTGGGGCCAACGTCCTGACTTTC.

The chain links TRBV28 to TRBJ2-1; D might be TRBD1 or TRBD2, each matching 6 bases. The CDR3 length is 15 residues. Trimming stripped 9 bases from V and 0 bases from J, with 15 bases between. Germline values: CDR1 MDHEN, CDR2 SYDVKM. CDR3: CASRQGGGSYNEQFF. CDR3 nucleotide sequence: TGTGCCAGTAGACAAGGAGGGGGCTCCTACAATGAGCAGTTCTTC. The full variable domain, rest sourced from reference TRBV28 and TRBJ2-1, is DVKVTQSSRYLVKRTGEKVFLECVQDMDHENMFWYRQDPGLGLRLIYFSYDVKMKEKGDIPEGYSVSREKKERFSLILESASTNQTSMYLCASRQGGGSYNEQFFGPGTRLTVL.

The rearrangement links TRBV30 to TRBJ2-2; D gene unclear. Germline CDR1 GTSNPN, CDR2 SVGIG (reference sequence). Trimming left V 1 base short and J 6 bases short, with 12 bases between. CDR3 length: 14 amino acids. CDR3 in amino acids: CAWSGPLRSGELFF. In nucleotides, the CDR3 is TGTGCCTGGAGTGGTCCACTCAGGTCCGGGGAGCTGTTTTTT.

The chain combines TRBV11-2 with TRBJ1-1; D is undetermined. V shed 1 base and J shed 1 base, with 10 bases lying between them. This CDR3 has 15 residues. Germline V gene data show CDR1 as SGHAT and CDR2 as FQNNGV. The CDR3 sequence is CASSLGRSQNTEAFF. In DNA, the CDR3 is TGTGCCAGCAGCTTAGGAAGGTCTCAGAACACTGAAGCTTTCTTT. The variable domain in full, with the rest retrieved from reference TRBV11-2 and TRBJ1-1, is EAGVAQSPRYKIIEKRQSVAFWCNPISGHATLYWYQQILGQGPKLLIQFQNNGVVDDSQLPKDRFSAERLKGVDSTLKIQPAKLEDSAVYLCASSLGRSQNTEAFFGQGTRLTVV.

The chain is built from TRBV7-2 and TRBJ2-1; unclear D gene. Germline values: CDR1 SGHTA, CDR2 FQGNSA. The CDR3 runs 14 residues. Trimming took 1 base from V and 2 from J, leaving 6 bases between them. CDR3 region: CASSLDAAYNEQFF. CDR3 DNA: TGTGCCAGCAGCTTAGATGCAGCCTACAATGAGCAGTTCTTC.

The CDR3 nucleotides read TGTGCCAGCAGTTACCGGACAGGGAGGGAGACCCAGTACTTC. Translated, it gives CASSYRTGRETQYF. The chain joins TRBV6-5 to TRBJ2-5; TRBD1 matches 8 bases. Per germline, CDR1 MNHEY and CDR2 SVGAGI. J was trimmed by 5 bases and V by 2 bases; bases with no gene match: 4. The CDR3 length is 14 residues.

The chain uses TRBV6-4 and TRBJ2-3; D may be TRBD1 or TRBD2 (5 bases each). The CDR3 has 16 amino acids. V gave up 0 bases and J gave up 6 bases, with 16 bases separating them. Germline lookup yields CDR1 MRHNA and CDR2 SNTAGT. In nucleotides, the CDR3 is TGTGCCAGCAGTGACTCCCCCGGGACCCAGCCCGATACGCAGTATTTT. Residues: CASSDSPGTQPDTQYF.

This rearrangement joins TRBV5-1 to TRBJ2-1; D is possibly TRBD2 (6 bases). The CDR3 extends over 15 amino acids. Germline-derived CDR1 and CDR2 are SGHRS and YFSETQ. Trimming shortened V by 0 bases and J by 9 bases, and 16 bases separated the two germline ends. The CDR3 nucleotides read TGCGCCAGCAGCTTGGCGGGGTTAGGAGGGATTGAGCAGTTCTTC. Encoded protein: CASSLAGLGGIEQFF. Variable domain in full (rest from reference TRBV5-1 and TRBJ2-1): KAGVTQTPRYLIKTRGQQVTLSCSPISGHRSVSWYQQTPGQGLQFLFEYFSETQRNKGNFPGRFSGRQFSNSRSEMNVSTLELGDSALYLCASSLAGLGGIEQFFGPGTRLTVL.